One T cell receptor (beta chain) is described in this entry. This clone's antigen is unknown. No base qualities exist here, and no much larger clone lies one base off it. This specimen comes from a study of cytomegalovirus exposure and HLA in healthy donors (TCRdb year 2017). Notes on the research overall: An earlier analysis of roughly 500 of the donors reported 250 to 300 Gb of sequence data and around 110 million unique TCR beta sequences obtained from about 180 million T cells. Roughly 290 gigabases of sequencing data and 75 million to 85 million unique TCR sequences made up an early release that covered about 640 HLA-typed donors. Of the roughly 420 genotyped donors, more than 75% were placed in the genetic ancestry cluster associated with self-reported Caucasian donors. The aim of the study was to test whether cataloging public T cell receptors could identify signatures of past pathogen exposure. The T cell repertoires of 550 to 850 subjects were profiled by immunosequencing and related to cytomegalovirus serostatus. Along with the roughly 610-subject first cohort, a separate validation cohort of more than 90 different subjects was used. The study combined high-throughput TCR immunosequencing, statistical association of individual TCRs with disease status, and machine learning to predict cytomegalovirus infection status. To study patterns of TCR occurrence, a later analysis re-analyzed previously published TCR beta repertoires from just over 650 donors and added high-resolution HLA genotyping. Rather than drawing on any new phenotypic data, the later analysis identified candidate immune exposures from TCR beta sequences and the way those sequences occurred across donors. To decide whether each TCR beta V gene segment behaved as functional or pseudogenic, an earlier analysis of fewer than 750 of the donors relied on high-throughput TCR beta sequencing. Donor age, sex, ethnicity and CMV serostatus were compiled together with the repertoire data. A later genetic analysis took genome-wide SNP genotypes for about three fifths of the 666 donors and used that subset as a discovery cohort. Every repertoire in the discovery cohort had been generated on one and the same sequencing platform. Both class I and class II loci were covered by HLA typing, at four-digit resolution. The number of typed donors differed by locus: roughly 620-640 for A, B, C, DRB1 and DQB1; some 500 for DQA1; some 610 for DPA1; and some 450 for DPB1. About five DR-DQ haplotypes were handled as single units for association and clustering, since linkage in the cohort was strong. Among roughly 400 genotyped donors of the cohort, an average of 235,054 unique TCR beta nucleotide sequences were sequenced per donor, roughly 20% of them non-productive. The investigation overall reported the following: A later analysis reported that several top co-occurrence clusters appeared linked to parvovirus B19, influenza, CMV and Epstein-Barr virus. V-gene and J-gene trimming of TCR beta chains was associated with a missense DCLRE1C variant in a later genetic analysis, and the association was replicated in an independent cohort. A few of the identified cytomegalovirus-associated TCR beta chains were confirmed in vitro to be specific for cytomegalovirus antigens. About 15 rarely observed V segments, including chromosome 9 orphons, were excluded from the earlier analysis of several hundred of the donors because counts were too low. The presence/absence analyses assumed that sequencing depth was roughly uniform across donors, and that assumption may not be true. Some IMGT-functional V segments, including TRBV6-2 and TRBV6-3, could not be told apart with the 87-base-pair reads, so those segments were excluded. The only immune exposure information available for the cohort was CMV serostatus. Specific HLA alleles were associated with roughly 16,000 TCR beta sequences at a false discovery rate of 0.05 in a later analysis. The study listed 150 to 200 TCR beta chains as associated with cytomegalovirus. A later genetic analysis reported fewer N-insertions in productive TCRs among donors in an Asian-associated ancestry cluster than the roughly 620-donor mean. In this cohort, only TCR beta chains were sequenced, and detectable features were limited by the absence of alpha or paired-chain data. Most CMV-associated TCR beta chains appeared to be HLA-restricted in a later analysis, and the HLA associations seemed to be driven largely by CMV exposure. A further reported finding was that TCR beta sequences accurately predicted the HLA-A and HLA-B alleles for most subjects in the first cohort. Across donors, most TCR sequences were observed very rarely, whereas some public TCRs were present in many individuals. In both the original and validation cohorts, the classifier was reported to diagnose cytomegalovirus status with high specificity and sensitivity. A later analysis found that TCR association rates varied across HLA loci, with DRB1 alleles showing the most associated TCRs and HLA-C alleles the fewest. Linkage disequilibrium might explain the correlated functional status among segregating V segments, but an unknown experimental factor could not be ruled out. Because some donors lacked HLA typing at each locus, the association tests relied only on the typed subset. It was suggested by the authors that the approach could potentially be generalized to other disease states and immunological phenotypes. When HLA alleles, especially DR and DQ, strongly co-occurred, attributing TCR associations to individual alleles was difficult. Compared with equally common non-associated chains, HLA-associated TCR beta chains in a later analysis were more clonally expanded and had lower generation probabilities. The sequencing pipeline was judged likely to have produced a cluster of highly shared sequence variants as a technical artifact. In an earlier analysis of roughly 560 of the donors, most TCR beta V segments were observed in productive rearrangements about 90% or about 30% of the time, broadly matching IMGT annotations.

Including cysteine and phenylalanine, the CDR3 has 15 amino acids. The only DNA kept is the CDR3, 45 bases in frame from the first base. V drops 8 bases and J drops 3 bases, leaving 17 bases in between. CDR1 and CDR2 are read off the germline V gene (reference sequence) as MNHNY and SVGAGI. Library method: the immunoSEQ multiplex PCR assay. For the multiplex PCR, a mixture combining 60 forward primers for TCR Vbeta segments and 13 reverse primers for TCR Jbeta segments was used. The CDR3 region of rearranged TCR beta genes was amplified from genomic DNA by a multiplex PCR assay. The amplified TCR beta libraries were sequenced on the Illumina HiSeq System as 87-base-pair reads. From the authors' description of their analysis: In a later analysis, roughly 80 million unique TCR beta chains were counted across the roughly 700 repertoires, and around 11 million of these chains were shared by at least two donors. Raw reads were error-corrected and collapsed into unique sequences by a nearest-neighbor algorithm in which closely related sequences were merged to remove PCR and sequencing errors. To assign V, D and J gene segments, CDR3 sequences were aligned to IMGT reference sequences. For a sequence to be retained, a match of at least six nucleotides to both a V gene segment and a J gene segment was required. Rearrangements were classified as productive when the CDR3 lacked stop codons and remained in frame with V and J, and all other rearrangements were classified as non-productive. Following IMGT convention, CDR3 was defined as the stretch from the second conserved V-encoded cysteine to the conserved J-encoded phenylalanine. The earlier analysis of 587 of the donors excluded any sequence lacking an unambiguous match to a single V gene segment. An earlier analysis of several hundred of the donors called V segments functional above 56.7% productive rearrangements and segregating when the between-donor standard deviation exceeded 5%. A statistical classification framework was built for diagnosing cytomegalovirus status from the catalog of TCR beta chain sequences. A later analysis assigned V and J genes by comparing TCR nucleotide sequences with IMGT/GENE-DB human TR gene sequences. In a later analysis, CDR3 sequences and most-parsimonious VDJ recombination scenarios were assigned using the TCRdist pipeline. In a later analysis, each TCR beta chain was defined by its CDR3 amino acid sequence together with its V-gene family, and reads without a unique V-gene family were excluded. As a way to deal with suspected cross-contamination and a sequencing artifact, a later analysis dropped 592 nucleotide sequences that were highly shared and had low generation probability. In a later analysis, a clonal expansion index for each public chain was calculated from normalized within-repertoire ranks of inferred template counts. In a later analysis, generation probabilities were computed with a VDJ recombination model fitted to out-of-frame rearrangements, and the resulting probabilities were checked against IGoR. In a later analysis, TCR-TCR, TCR-HLA and TCR-CMV co-occurrence was scored with hypergeometric tests, and a repertoire-size bias correction was applied to TCR pairs. To estimate false discovery rates, a later analysis permuted the HLA or CMV assignments 20 times. In a later analysis, co-occurring TCRs were grouped using DBSCAN, and TCRdist sequence similarity was added for clustering within HLA-allele-positive subsets. Repertoires with fewer than 30,000 or more than 120,000 public chains were left out of co-occurrence clustering, as were about five repertoires with anomalous nucleotide sharing. The table comes from immuneACCESS by way of TCRdb, which keeps in-frame sequences with V and J called. Part of the clones is missing from these tables; in studies checked, under half for an unresolved V gene and the rest for unknown reasons. The V and J calls and clone size were taken over from that table, and D and trimming were inferred from the DNA. This sample gives some 130,000 clones in total; 70% of them show up just once. About 2% of the sample rests with the top ten.

The cohort was made up of about 670 healthy bone marrow donors. All cohort members were sampled while nominally healthy, although unrecorded immune exposures were likely present. The donor was CMV seropositive and was included in the group of 250 to 300 seropositive cohort members. A peripheral blood sample was collected from each donor, and TCR beta sequencing was performed on peripheral blood mononuclear cells. The Qiagen DNeasy Blood Extraction Kit was used to extract genomic DNA from the blood cell samples. Recombination connected TRBV6-6 to TRBJ2-1, and TRBD2 may be the D gene, going by 5 matching bases. The source material was PBMCs. This receptor was obtained from a woman aged 55-75 years in good health and CMV-seropositive. The CDR3 reads CASSLRGPIYNEQFF. The DNA reads TGTGCCAGCTCCCTTCGCGGGCCCATCTACAATGAGCAGTTCTTC.